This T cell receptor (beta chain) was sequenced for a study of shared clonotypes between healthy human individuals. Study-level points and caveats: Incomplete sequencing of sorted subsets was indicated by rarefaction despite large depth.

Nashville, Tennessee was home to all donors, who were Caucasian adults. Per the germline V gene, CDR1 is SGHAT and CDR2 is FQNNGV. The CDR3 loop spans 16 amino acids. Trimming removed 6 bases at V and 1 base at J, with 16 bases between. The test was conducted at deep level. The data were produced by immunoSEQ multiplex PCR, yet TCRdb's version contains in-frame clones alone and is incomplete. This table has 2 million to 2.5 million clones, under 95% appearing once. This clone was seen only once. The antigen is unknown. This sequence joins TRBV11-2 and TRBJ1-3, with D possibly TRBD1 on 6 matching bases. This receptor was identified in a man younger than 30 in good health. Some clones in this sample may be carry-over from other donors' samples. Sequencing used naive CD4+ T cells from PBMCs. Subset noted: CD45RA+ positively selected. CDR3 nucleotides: TGTGCCAGCAGTTCTACGGACAGTTGGTCTGGAAACACCATATATTTT. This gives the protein CASSSTDSWSGNTIYF.